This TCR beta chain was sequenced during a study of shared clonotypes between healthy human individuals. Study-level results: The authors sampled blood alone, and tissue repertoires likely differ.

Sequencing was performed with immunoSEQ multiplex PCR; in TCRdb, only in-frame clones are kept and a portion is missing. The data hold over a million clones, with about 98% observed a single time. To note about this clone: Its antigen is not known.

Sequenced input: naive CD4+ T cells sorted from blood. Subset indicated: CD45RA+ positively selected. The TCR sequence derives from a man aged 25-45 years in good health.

The CDR3 reads CASSLEKRVETQYF. CDR3 coding DNA: TGCGCCAGCAGCTTGGAGAAACGCGTGGAGACCCAGTACTTC. J is TRBJ2-5 and V is TRBV5-1, with D unresolved. CDR3 length equals 14 residues. Between the trimmed V and J ends, which lost 0 bases and 5 bases, there was a span of 11 bases. Germline lookup yields CDR1 SGHRS and CDR2 YFSETQ.